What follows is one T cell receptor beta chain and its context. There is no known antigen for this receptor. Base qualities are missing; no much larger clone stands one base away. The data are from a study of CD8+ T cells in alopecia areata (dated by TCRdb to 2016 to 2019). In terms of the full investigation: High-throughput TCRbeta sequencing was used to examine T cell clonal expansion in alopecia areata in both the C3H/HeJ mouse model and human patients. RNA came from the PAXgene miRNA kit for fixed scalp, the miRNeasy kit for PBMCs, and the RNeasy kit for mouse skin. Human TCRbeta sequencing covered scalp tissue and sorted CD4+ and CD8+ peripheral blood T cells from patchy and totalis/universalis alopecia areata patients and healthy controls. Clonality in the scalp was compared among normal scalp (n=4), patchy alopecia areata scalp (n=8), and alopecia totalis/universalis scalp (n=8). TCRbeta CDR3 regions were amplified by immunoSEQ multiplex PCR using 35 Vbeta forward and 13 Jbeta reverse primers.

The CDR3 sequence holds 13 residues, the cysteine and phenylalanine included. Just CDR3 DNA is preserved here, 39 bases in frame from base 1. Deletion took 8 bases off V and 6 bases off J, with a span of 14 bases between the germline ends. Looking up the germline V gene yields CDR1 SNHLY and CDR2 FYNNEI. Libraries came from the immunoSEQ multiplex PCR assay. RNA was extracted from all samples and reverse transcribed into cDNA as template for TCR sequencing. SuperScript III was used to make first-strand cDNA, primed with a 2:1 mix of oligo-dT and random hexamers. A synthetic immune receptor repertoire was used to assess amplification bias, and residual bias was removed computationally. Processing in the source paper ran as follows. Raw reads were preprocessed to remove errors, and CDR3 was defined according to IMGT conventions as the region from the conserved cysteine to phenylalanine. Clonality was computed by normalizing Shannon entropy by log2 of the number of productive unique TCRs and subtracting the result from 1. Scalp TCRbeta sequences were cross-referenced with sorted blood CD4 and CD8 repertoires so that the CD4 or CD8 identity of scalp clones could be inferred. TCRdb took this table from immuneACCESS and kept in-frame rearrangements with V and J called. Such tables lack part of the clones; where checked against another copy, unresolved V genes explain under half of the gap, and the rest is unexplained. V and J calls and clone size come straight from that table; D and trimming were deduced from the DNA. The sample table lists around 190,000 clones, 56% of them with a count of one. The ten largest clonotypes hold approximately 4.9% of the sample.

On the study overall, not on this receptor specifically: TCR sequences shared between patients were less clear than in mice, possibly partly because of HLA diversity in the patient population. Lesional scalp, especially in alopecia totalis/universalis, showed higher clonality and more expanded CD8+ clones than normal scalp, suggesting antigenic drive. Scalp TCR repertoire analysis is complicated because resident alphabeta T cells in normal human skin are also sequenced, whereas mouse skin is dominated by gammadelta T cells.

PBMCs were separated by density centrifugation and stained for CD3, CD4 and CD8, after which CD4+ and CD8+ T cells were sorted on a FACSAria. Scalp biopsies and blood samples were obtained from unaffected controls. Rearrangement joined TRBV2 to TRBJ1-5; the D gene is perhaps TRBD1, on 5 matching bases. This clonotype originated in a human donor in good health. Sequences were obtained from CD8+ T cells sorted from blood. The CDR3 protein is CASQGVGTQPQHF. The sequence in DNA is TGTGCCAGCCAGGGTGTGGGAACTCAGCCCCAGCATTTT.